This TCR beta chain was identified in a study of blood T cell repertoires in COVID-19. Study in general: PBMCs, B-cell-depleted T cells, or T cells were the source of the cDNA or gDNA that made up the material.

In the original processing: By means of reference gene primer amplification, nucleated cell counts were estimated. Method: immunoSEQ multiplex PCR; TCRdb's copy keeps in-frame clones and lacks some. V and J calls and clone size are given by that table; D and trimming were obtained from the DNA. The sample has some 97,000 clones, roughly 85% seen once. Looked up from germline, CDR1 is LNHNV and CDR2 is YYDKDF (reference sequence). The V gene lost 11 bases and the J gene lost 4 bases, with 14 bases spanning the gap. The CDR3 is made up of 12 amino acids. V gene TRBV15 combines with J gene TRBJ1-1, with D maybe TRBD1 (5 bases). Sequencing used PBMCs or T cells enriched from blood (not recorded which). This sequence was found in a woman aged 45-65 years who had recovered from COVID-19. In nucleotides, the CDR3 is TGTGCCGCAGCCAAGGGGTTCACTGAAGCTTTCTTT. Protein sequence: CAAAKGFTEAFF.